The 16 T cell receptor beta chains presented below share a single source sample, sequenced in a study of cytomegalovirus exposure and HLA in healthy donors. The PCR made use of 60 Vbeta and 13 Jbeta primers. Assay: immunoSEQ multiplex PCR; the TCRdb copy retains only in-frame clones and omits some. The data contain over 150,000 clones, around 72% of them singletons. Sample: PBMCs. Receptors originate from a man aged 50 to 59 in good health and CMV-seronegative.

The chain joins TRBV27 to TRBJ1-2; 7 nucleotides agree with TRBD1. The junction had 14 bases not matched to a gene; V was cut back by 8 bases and J by 2 bases. The germline CDR1 and CDR2 sequences are MNHEY and SMNVEV (reference sequence). The CDR3 consists of 16 residues. This CDR3 reads CASFRDSKIINYGYTF. CDR3 nucleotides: TGTGCCAGCTTCCGGGACAGCAAGATCATCAACTATGGCTACACCTTC.

The chain is built from TRBV6-5 and TRBJ1-2, with D unclear. V lost 2 bases and J 4 bases, leaving 17 bases between the germline ends. CDR3 length equals 16 residues. Germline V gives CDR1 MNHEY, CDR2 SVGAGI. CDR3 nucleotides: TGTGCCAGCAGTTACCACCGCGGGAGGTCGACCTATGGCTACACCTTC. Amino acids: CASSYHRGRSTYGYTF.

This chain joins TRBV7-2 and TRBJ1-5, with D perhaps matching TRBD1 (5 bases). V was shortened by 3 bases and J by 4 bases, with 19 bases between the two germline ends. Germline lookup yields CDR1 SGHTA and CDR2 FQGNSA. The CDR3 length is 17 residues. The CDR3 nucleotides read TGTGCCAGCAGCTTTATGGGACTTCTTAGCGGGAATCAGCCCCAGCATTTT. Translated, it gives CASSFMGLLSGNQPQHF.

This clone was detected only once. The chain carries TRBV7-2 and TRBJ2-5, with TRBD2 matching over 8 bases. Germline V gene sequence: CDR1 SGHTA, CDR2 FQGNSA. The V and J ends lost 5 bases and 5 bases, in that order; junction bases with no gene match: 19. This CDR3 contains 18 residues. The CDR3 loop is CASSISTYSGTRPETQYF. In nucleotides, the CDR3 is TGTGCCAGCAGCATTAGCACGTATAGCGGGACCCGCCCGGAGACCCAGTACTTC.

V is TRBV23-1 and J is TRBJ2-7; TRBD1 matches at 9 bases. TRBV23-1 is filed as an ORF, its function uncertain. This CDR3 comprises 16 residues. The ends lost 4 bases at V and 2 bases at J; junction bases unmatched: 9. The CDR3 region has the DNA TGCGCCAGCAGTCGCCCAGGACAGGGGATCCCCTACGAGCAGTACTTC. Protein product: CASSRPGQGIPYEQYF.

In the case of this clone: Because the CDR3 is missing its conserved closing phenylalanine or tryptophan, this is likely a read error. The CDR3 spells CASSLSPRNYGYTL. The CDR3 DNA is TGCGCCAGCAGTCTATCCCCGAGGAACTATGGCTACACCCTC. The chain employs TRBV5-1 and TRBJ1-2; no reliable D call. V gave up 5 bases and J gave up 2 bases, with 13 bases separating them. The CDR3 contains 14 residues. Germline CDR1 reads SGHRS; CDR2 reads YFSETQ.

Regarding this clone: Other DNA sequences within the sample encode an identical CDR3. The chain recombines TRBV15 with TRBJ2-7; D ambiguous. The CDR3 spans 11 residues. V lost 0 bases and J lost 6, with 3 bases in between. Germline V gene sequence: CDR1 LNHNV, CDR2 YYDKDF (reference sequence). The CDR3, as DNA: TGTGCCACCAGCAGAGATCGCGAGCAGTACTTC. Protein sequence: CATSRDREQYF.

This clone was counted only a few times. CDR3: CASSLRRGQPQHF. The CDR3 bases are TGCGCCAGCAGCCTCCGCCGGGGTCAGCCCCAGCATTTT. This chain connects TRBV4-3 to TRBJ1-5; the D is unclear. V lost 4 bases and J lost 6, with 10 bases in between. Germline CDR1 is LGHNA and CDR2 is YSLEER. CDR3 length: 13 residues.

This clone was found once. The chain uses TRBV7-6 and TRBJ1-4; D is unresolved. This CDR3 is 16 amino acids long. Trimming stripped 3 bases from V and 6 bases from J, with 17 bases between. The germline V gene has CDR1 SGHVS and CDR2 FNYEAQ. In DNA form, the CDR3 reads TGTGCCAGCAGCTTTCGTGGACCGGGCGGGGATGAAAAACTGTTTTTT. The encoded protein is CASSFRGPGGDEKLFF.

The V gene is TRBV5-1, the J gene TRBJ1-6, with TRBD1 matching over 9 bases. Germline V gene sequence: CDR1 SGHRS, CDR2 YFSETQ. This CDR3 is 18 amino acids long. Trimming cost V 7 bases and J 7 bases; bases outside gene matches: 18. The CDR3 nucleotides read TGCGCCAGCGAAAAGGGGGGACAGGGAATACGACGAAATTCACCCCTCCACTTT. Translated, it gives CASEKGGQGIRRNSPLHF.

The chain uses TRBV10-3 and TRBJ1-2; perhaps TRBD1 as D (5 bases). V lost 0 bases and J lost 8, with 13 bases in between. Germline CDR1 ENHRY, CDR2 SYGVKD. CDR3 length: 14 residues. CDR3 protein: CAISESGAGEGYTF. The DNA of the CDR3 is TGTGCCATCAGTGAGTCTGGGGCAGGAGAGGGCTACACCTTC.

The chain joins TRBV7-2 to TRBJ1-4; the match to TRBD1 covers 8 bases. The CDR3 length is 17 residues. The junction had 12 bases not matched to a gene; V was cut back by 1 base and J by 8 bases. Germline CDR1 reads SGHTA; CDR2 reads FQGNSA. CDR3 DNA sequence: TGTGCCAGCAGCTTAGGGAGCACAGGGGGAAGGGGAGAAAAACTGTTTTTT. The encoded protein is CASSLGSTGGRGEKLFF.

The chain is built from TRBV28 and TRBJ1-1; 8 bases align to TRBD1. V lost 7 bases, J lost 5 bases, and 9 bases stayed unmatched. Germline-derived CDR1 and CDR2 are MDHEN and SYDVKM. The CDR3 runs 14 residues. In nucleotides, the CDR3 is TGTGCCAGCAAACTCGGACAGGGAAAGACTGAAGCTTTCTTT. Encoded protein: CASKLGQGKTEAFF.

The chain uses TRBV4-2 and TRBJ1-1; D possibly corresponds to TRBD1 (5 bases). The germline V and J ends were trimmed by 0 bases and 3 bases, with 20 bases remaining between them. Germline values: CDR1 LGHNA, CDR2 YNFKEQ. This CDR3 region has 18 residues. The CDR3 DNA reads TGTGCCAGCAGCCAAGAAGGGGTGGAGGGCTACGGGGACACTGAAGCTTTCTTT. It specifies CASSQEGVEGYGDTEAFF.

The chain uses TRBV7-6 and TRBJ2-7, with D maybe TRBD2 (6 bases). V was shortened by 5 bases and J by 8 bases, with 19 bases between the two germline ends. Looked up from germline, CDR1 is SGHVS and CDR2 is FNYEAQ. The CDR3 is 14 residues long. This CDR3 reads CASSANTRGGQQYF. The CDR3 region has the DNA TGTGCCAGCAGCGCCAATACGCGGGGTGGGCAGCAGTACTTC. Full variable domain (remainder filled in from reference TRBV7-6 and TRBJ2-7): GAGVSQSPRYKVTKRGQDVALRCDPISGHVSLYWYRQALGQGPEFLTYFNYEAQQDKSGLPNDRFSAERPEGSISTLTIQRTEQRDSAMYRCASSANTRGGQQYFGPGTRLTVT.

The chain carries TRBV27 and TRBJ1-1; 8 bases map to TRBD1. The CDR3 is made up of 15 amino acids. V gave up 5 bases and J gave up 1 base; unmatched junction bases: 6. Germline V gene data show CDR1 as MNHEY and CDR2 as SMNVEV (reference sequence). The DNA for the CDR3 is TGTGCCAGCAGTACGACAGGGGATGGGAACACTGAAGCTTTCTTT. Translating it yields CASSTTGDGNTEAFF.